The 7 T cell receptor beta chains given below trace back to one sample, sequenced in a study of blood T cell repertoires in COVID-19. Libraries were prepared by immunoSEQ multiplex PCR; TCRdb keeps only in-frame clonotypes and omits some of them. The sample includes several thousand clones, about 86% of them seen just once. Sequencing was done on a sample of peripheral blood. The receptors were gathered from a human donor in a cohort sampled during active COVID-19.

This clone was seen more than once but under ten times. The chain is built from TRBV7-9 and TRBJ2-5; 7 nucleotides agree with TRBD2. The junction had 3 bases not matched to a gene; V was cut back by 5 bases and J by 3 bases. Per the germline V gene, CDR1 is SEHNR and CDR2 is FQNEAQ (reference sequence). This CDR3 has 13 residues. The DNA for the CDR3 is TGTGCCAGCAGCGATGCGGGAGAAGAGACCCAGTACTTC. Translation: CASSDAGEETQYF.

CDR3 amino acids: CASSLYSGSLYNEQFF. In DNA, the CDR3 is TGTGCCAGCAGTTTGTACAGCGGGAGCTTATACAATGAGCAGTTCTTC. The gene calls are TRBV27 and TRBJ2-1; 8 bases are a match to TRBD2. The CDR3 consists of 16 residues. V lost 3 bases and J lost 4; bases outside the gene matches: 8. Germline V CDR1 and CDR2: MNHEY, SMNVEV (reference sequence).

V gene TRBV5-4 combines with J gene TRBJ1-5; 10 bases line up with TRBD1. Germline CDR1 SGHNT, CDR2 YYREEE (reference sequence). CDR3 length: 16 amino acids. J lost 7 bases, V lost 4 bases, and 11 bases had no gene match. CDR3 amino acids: CASSVADRGHQQPQHF. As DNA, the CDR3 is TGTGCCAGCAGCGTCGCAGACAGGGGGCATCAGCAGCCCCAGCATTTT. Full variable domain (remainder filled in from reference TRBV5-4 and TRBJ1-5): ETGVTQSPTHLIKTRGQQVTLRCSSQSGHNTVSWYQQALGQGPQFIFQYYREEENGRGNFPPRFSGLQFPNYSSELNVNALELDDSALYLCASSVADRGHQQPQHFGDGTRLSIL.

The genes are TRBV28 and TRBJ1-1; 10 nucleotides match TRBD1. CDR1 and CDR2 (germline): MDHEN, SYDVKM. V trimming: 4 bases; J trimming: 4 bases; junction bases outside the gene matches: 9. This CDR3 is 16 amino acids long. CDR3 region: CASSSPPGQGTTEAFF. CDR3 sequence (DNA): TGTGCCAGCAGTTCCCCACCGGGACAGGGGACCACTGAAGCTTTCTTT.

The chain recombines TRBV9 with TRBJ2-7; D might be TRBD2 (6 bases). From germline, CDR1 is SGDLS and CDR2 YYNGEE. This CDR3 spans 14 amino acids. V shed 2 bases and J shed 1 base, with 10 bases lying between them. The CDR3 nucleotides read TGTGCCAGCAGCGTCGCCGGGACTTCCTACGAGCAGTACTTC. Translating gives CASSVAGTSYEQYF.

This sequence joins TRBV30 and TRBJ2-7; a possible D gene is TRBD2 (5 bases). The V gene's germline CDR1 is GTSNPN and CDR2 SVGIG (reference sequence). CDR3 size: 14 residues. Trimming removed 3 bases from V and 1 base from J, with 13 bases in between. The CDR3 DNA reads TGTGCCTGGAGATCAGGACTGGCTTCCTACGAGCAGTACTTC. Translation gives CAWRSGLASYEQYF.

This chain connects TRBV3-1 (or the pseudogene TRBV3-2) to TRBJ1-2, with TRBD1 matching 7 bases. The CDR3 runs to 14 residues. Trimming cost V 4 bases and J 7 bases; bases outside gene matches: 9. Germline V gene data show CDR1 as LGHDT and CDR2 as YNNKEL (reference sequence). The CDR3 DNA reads TGTGCCAGCAGCCCGGAAGACAGGGTCTCTGGCTACACCTTC. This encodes CASSPEDRVSGYTF.